These T cell receptor beta chains were read from a single sample in a study of molecular identifiers for immune sequencing clone quantification. TCRdb used MiXCR to reprocess the PCR reads, holding one entry per CDR3 protein. This sample has 35,000 to 45,000 distinct CDR3 sequences; roughly 18% occur once, and the top ten carry about 6.2%. The sample consisted of naive CD8+ T cells from blood, with Jurkat cell RNA spiked in. Source of these receptors: a human donor in good health. Some libraries in this study had Jurkat cell RNA spiked in. Each CDR3 is given with its conserved first and last residue. A D gene is named only where the DNA matches it firmly. The size field is filled for only some rows; it gives once, few, many or a size class.

j_gene: TRBJ2-7
d_gene: -
abundance: -
v_gene: TRBV12-3/TRBV12-4
CDR3nt: TGTGCCAGCAGTCTAATCTATCGGGACGAGCAGTACTTC
CDR3aa: CASSLIYRDEQYF

j_gene: TRBJ2-7
d_gene: -
abundance: many
v_gene: TRBV6-1
CDR3nt: TGTGCCAGCAGTGTGTTGGAACCCTACGAGCAGTACTTC
CDR3aa: CASSVLEPYEQYF

j_gene: TRBJ2-2
d_gene: -
abundance: many
v_gene: TRBV4-2
CDR3nt: TGTGCCAGCAGCCAAGTCCCCGGACTCGGCGGGGAGCTGTTTTTT
CDR3aa: CASSQVPGLGGELFF

j_gene: TRBJ1-6
d_gene: -
abundance: few
v_gene: TRBV20-1
CDR3nt: TGCAGTGCTCGAGGTTCCATCGTGAGGGGATTCGGCTCACCCCTCCACTTT
CDR3aa: CSARGSIVRGFGSPLHF

j_gene: TRBJ2-7
d_gene: TRBD1
abundance: many
v_gene: TRBV7-9
CDR3nt: TGTGCCAGCAGCTTATCTCAGGGGGAGTCCGAGCAGTACTTC
CDR3aa: CASSLSQGESEQYF

j_gene: TRBJ2-1
d_gene: TRBD2
abundance: many
v_gene: TRBV29-1
CDR3nt: TGCAGCGGGGCGGGAGGCGGGAATGAGCAGTTCTTC
CDR3aa: CSGAGGGNEQFF

j_gene: TRBJ1-1
d_gene: TRBD1
abundance: many
v_gene: TRBV6-6
CDR3nt: TGTGCCAGCAGTGTGACAGGGACGAATGATGAAGCTTTCTTT
CDR3aa: CASSVTGTNDEAFF

j_gene: TRBJ2-1
d_gene: -
abundance: few
v_gene: TRBV19
CDR3nt: TGTGCCAGTAGTATGTCCGTTAGCTCCTACAATGAGCAGTTCTTC
CDR3aa: CASSMSVSSYNEQFF

j_gene: TRBJ2-5
d_gene: TRBD1
abundance: many
v_gene: TRBV5-1
CDR3nt: TGCGCCAGCAGCGAAAGGGACAGGGGGCTGGAGACCCAGTACTTC
CDR3aa: CASSERDRGLETQYF

j_gene: TRBJ2-7
d_gene: -
abundance: many
v_gene: TRBV7-9
CDR3nt: TGTGCCAGCAGCTCGGGAGACTCCTACGAGCAGTACTTC
CDR3aa: CASSSGDSYEQYF

j_gene: TRBJ2-2
d_gene: TRBD2
abundance: many
v_gene: TRBV28
CDR3nt: TGTGCCAGCAGTTCAAGGACTAGCGCCTACACCGGGGAGCTGTTTTTT
CDR3aa: CASSSRTSAYTGELFF

j_gene: TRBJ2-7
d_gene: TRBD2
abundance: few
v_gene: TRBV24-1
CDR3nt: TGTGCCACCTCCACTAGCGGGAGCTACGAGCAGTACTTC
CDR3aa: CATSTSGSYEQYF

j_gene: TRBJ2-1
d_gene: TRBD2
abundance: many
v_gene: TRBV7-2
CDR3nt: TGTGCCAGCAGCCTTTTACTAGCGGGAGAGGGTAATGAGCAGTTCTTC
CDR3aa: CASSLLLAGEGNEQFF

j_gene: TRBJ2-7
d_gene: -
abundance: few
v_gene: TRBV2
CDR3nt: TGTGCCAGCAGTGAGTCGGGAGTCGCCTACGAGCAGTACTTC
CDR3aa: CASSESGVAYEQYF

j_gene: TRBJ2-1
d_gene: TRBD1
abundance: many
v_gene: TRBV2
CDR3nt: TGTGCCAGCAGCACCCCTGACAGGGGGTTTGCGGGGGAGCAGTTCTTC
CDR3aa: CASSTPDRGFAGEQFF

j_gene: TRBJ2-2
d_gene: TRBD1
abundance: many
v_gene: TRBV20-1
CDR3nt: TGCAGTGCTAGCGACAGGGAGTCCGGGGAGCTGTTTTTT
CDR3aa: CSASDRESGELFF

j_gene: TRBJ2-7
d_gene: -
abundance: many
v_gene: TRBV5-1
CDR3nt: TGCGCCAGGAAACGACAGGACTCCTACGAGCAGTACTTC
CDR3aa: CARKRQDSYEQYF

j_gene: TRBJ2-7
d_gene: -
abundance: many
v_gene: TRBV7-9
CDR3nt: TGTGCCAGCAGCTTTACAGGCCATAACTACGAGCAGTACTTC
CDR3aa: CASSFTGHNYEQYF

j_gene: TRBJ2-2
d_gene: -
abundance: few
v_gene: TRBV4-3
CDR3nt: TGCGCCAGCAGCCAAGATGTGACAGCAAGTACCGGGGAGCTGTTTTTT
CDR3aa: CASSQDVTASTGELFF

j_gene: TRBJ2-1
d_gene: -
abundance: many
v_gene: TRBV5-6
CDR3nt: TGTGCCAGCAGTCAGGGCCTAGGCAATGAGCAGTTCTTC
CDR3aa: CASSQGLGNEQFF

j_gene: TRBJ2-2
d_gene: TRBD1
abundance: medium-sized
v_gene: TRBV9
CDR3nt: TGTGCCAGCAGCGCCGGGACAGGGGGCGGCAAACCCGGGGAGCTGTTTTTT
CDR3aa: CASSAGTGGGKPGELFF

j_gene: TRBJ2-2
d_gene: -
abundance: -
v_gene: TRBV7-9
CDR3nt: TGTGCCAGCAGCTTTTCTTTGCCGAACCTGATGGCCGGGGAGCTGTTTTTT
CDR3aa: CASSFSLPNLMAGELFF

j_gene: TRBJ2-1
d_gene: TRBD2
abundance: -
v_gene: TRBV5-6
CDR3nt: TGTGCCAGCAGCTTAGGTACTAGCGGGACCAGGACCAATGAGCAGTTCTTC
CDR3aa: CASSLGTSGTRTNEQFF

j_gene: TRBJ1-4
d_gene: -
abundance: many
v_gene: TRBV4-1
CDR3nt: TGCGCCAGCAGCCATCGTGTCGCTAATGAAAAACTGTTTTTT
CDR3aa: CASSHRVANEKLFF

j_gene: TRBJ2-7
d_gene: TRBD2
abundance: many
v_gene: TRBV20-1
CDR3nt: TGCAGTGCCCGGGGGGGTGCGCTGTACGAGCAGTACTTC
CDR3aa: CSARGGALYEQYF

j_gene: TRBJ2-7
d_gene: -
abundance: many
v_gene: TRBV20-1
CDR3nt: TGCAGTGCTAGTTTCCCTTCGAGTCTGTTCTCCTACGAGCAGTACTTC
CDR3aa: CSASFPSSLFSYEQYF

j_gene: TRBJ1-1
d_gene: -
abundance: -
v_gene: TRBV4-3
CDR3nt: TGCGCCAGCGGCCAAGATTGGGCAGGTGTTACTGAAGCTTTCTTC
CDR3aa: CASGQDWAGVTEAFF

j_gene: TRBJ2-1
d_gene: TRBD2
abundance: -
v_gene: TRBV7-8
CDR3nt: TGTGCCAGCACCCCAAAGCGGCCGGGACAAAAAAGTCTAGCGGGAGACAATGAGCAGTTCTTC
CDR3aa: CASTPKRPGQKSLAGDNEQFF

j_gene: TRBJ2-7
d_gene: TRBD2
abundance: many
v_gene: TRBV20-1
CDR3nt: TGCAGTGCTAGAGTACCAGCGGGAGAGGGAGAGCAGTACTTC
CDR3aa: CSARVPAGEGEQYF

j_gene: TRBJ2-1
d_gene: -
abundance: many
v_gene: TRBV7-8
CDR3nt: TGTGCCAGCAGCTTATACTCTAGCGAAGATGAGCAGTTCTTC
CDR3aa: CASSLYSSEDEQFF

j_gene: TRBJ2-2
d_gene: TRBD2
abundance: few
v_gene: TRBV28
CDR3nt: TGTGCCAGCAGTTTACCTAGCGGAGGGGCCGGGGAGCTGTTTTTT
CDR3aa: CASSLPSGGAGELFF

j_gene: TRBJ2-1
d_gene: -
abundance: few
v_gene: TRBV29-1
CDR3nt: TGCAGCGTTGAAGATTTTGAACTGTACAATGAGCAGTTCTTC
CDR3aa: CSVEDFELYNEQFF

j_gene: TRBJ2-5
d_gene: -
abundance: many
v_gene: TRBV21-1
CDR3nt: TGTGCCAGCAGCAACCCCCCAGGCCAAGAGACCCAGTACTTC
CDR3aa: CASSNPPGQETQYF

j_gene: TRBJ1-1
d_gene: -
abundance: many
v_gene: TRBV29-1
CDR3nt: TGCAGCGTTGCTCGGAACACTGAAGCTTTCTTT
CDR3aa: CSVARNTEAFF

j_gene: TRBJ1-1
d_gene: -
abundance: many
v_gene: TRBV7-2
CDR3nt: TGTGCCAGCAGCTTAGTCGGGGAGAACACTGAAGCTTTCTTT
CDR3aa: CASSLVGENTEAFF

j_gene: TRBJ1-5
d_gene: TRBD1
abundance: -
v_gene: TRBV5-6
CDR3nt: TGTGCCAGCAGCTTGGGGACAGGGCAGAGTCAGCCCCAGCATTTT
CDR3aa: CASSLGTGQSQPQHF

j_gene: TRBJ2-1
d_gene: -
abundance: many
v_gene: TRBV19
CDR3nt: TGTGCCAGTAGTATTTCCGCGACTGAGCAGTTCTTC
CDR3aa: CASSISATEQFF

j_gene: TRBJ2-7
d_gene: TRBD1
abundance: many
v_gene: TRBV5-1
CDR3nt: TGCGCCAGCAGCTCATGGACAGGGGGCAGCGACGAGCAGTACTTC
CDR3aa: CASSSWTGGSDEQYF

j_gene: TRBJ2-7
d_gene: TRBD2
abundance: -
v_gene: TRBV28
CDR3nt: TGTGCCAGCAGTTTAAATCTAGCGGGGGGCTCCTACGAGCAGTACTTC
CDR3aa: CASSLNLAGGSYEQYF